This passage covers 4 T cell receptor beta chains from one sample sequenced in a study of blood T cell repertoires in COVID-19. Clones were sequenced by immunoSEQ multiplex PCR, and TCRdb holds only the in-frame ones, with some missing. The top ten clones hold about 5.8% of a sample with fewer than 200,000 clones, over 75% of them seen once. Source material: PBMCs or T cells enriched from blood (not recorded which). These receptors were collected from a woman aged 40 to 55 with acute COVID-19.

This sequence joins TRBV4-1 and TRBJ1-3; D is undetermined. The germline V gene encodes CDR1 MGHRA and CDR2 YSYEKL. V lost 0 bases and J 0 bases, leaving 12 bases between the germline ends. The CDR3 spans 17 residues. The CDR3 sequence: CASSQDLASYSGNTIYF. For the CDR3, the DNA is TGCGCCAGCAGCCAAGATTTAGCGTCTTACTCTGGAAACACCATATATTTT.

The genes are TRBV7-3 and TRBJ1-3; TRBD1 might be the D (6 bases). V was clipped by 5 bases and J by 0 bases, with 11 bases between them. The CDR3 runs 15 residues. Germline assignment: CDR1 SGHTA and CDR2 FQGTGA. CDR3 loop: CASSRGADSGNTIYF. In nucleotides, the CDR3 is TGTGCCAGCAGCCGGGGGGCAGACTCTGGAAACACCATATATTTT.

CDR3 sequence reads: CASSPTLGNTEAFF. The CDR3 DNA is TGTGCCAGCAGCCCCACACTAGGAAACACTGAAGCTTTCTTT. The chain carries TRBV3-1 (or the pseudogene TRBV3-2) and TRBJ1-1; D unclear. V was pared by 4 bases and J by 2 bases, with 11 bases between. Germline assignment: CDR1 LGHDT and CDR2 YNNKEL (reference sequence). This CDR3 contains 14 residues.

The chain couples TRBV18 to TRBJ1-1, with unresolved D. The V end was cut by 1 base, the J end by 5 bases, with 11 bases between. CDR1 and CDR2 (germline): KGHSH, LQKENI. This CDR3 is 14 amino acids long. The CDR3 reads CASSPQSGSTEAFF. As DNA, the CDR3 is TGTGCCAGCTCACCACAATCTGGTAGTACTGAAGCTTTCTTT.